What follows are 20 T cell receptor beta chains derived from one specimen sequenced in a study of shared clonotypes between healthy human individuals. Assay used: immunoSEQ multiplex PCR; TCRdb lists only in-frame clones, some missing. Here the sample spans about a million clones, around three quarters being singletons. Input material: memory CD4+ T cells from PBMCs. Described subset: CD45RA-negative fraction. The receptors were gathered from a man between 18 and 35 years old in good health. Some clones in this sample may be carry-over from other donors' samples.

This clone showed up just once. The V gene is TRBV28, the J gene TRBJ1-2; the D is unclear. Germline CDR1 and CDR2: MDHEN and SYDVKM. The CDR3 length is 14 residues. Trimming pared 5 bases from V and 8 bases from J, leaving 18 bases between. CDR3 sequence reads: CASSPTYGTRGYTF. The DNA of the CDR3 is TGTGCCAGCAGTCCCACCTATGGTACCCGGGGCTACACCTTC.

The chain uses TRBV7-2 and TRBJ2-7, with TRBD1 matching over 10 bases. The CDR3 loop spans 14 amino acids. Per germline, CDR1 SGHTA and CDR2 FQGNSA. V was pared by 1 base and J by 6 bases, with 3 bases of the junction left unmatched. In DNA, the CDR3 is TGTGCCAGCAGCTTAGGACAGGGGGCGGGCGAGCAGTACTTC. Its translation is CASSLGQGAGEQYF.

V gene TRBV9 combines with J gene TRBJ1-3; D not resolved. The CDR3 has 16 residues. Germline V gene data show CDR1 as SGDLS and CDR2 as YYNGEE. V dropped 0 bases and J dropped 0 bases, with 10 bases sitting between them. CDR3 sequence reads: CASSVGTVPSGNTIYF. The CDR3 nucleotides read TGTGCCAGCAGCGTAGGGACGGTCCCCTCTGGAAACACCATATATTTT. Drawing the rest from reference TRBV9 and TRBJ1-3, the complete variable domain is DSGVTQTPKHLITATGQRVTLRCSPRSGDLSVYWYQQSLDQGLQFLIQYYNGEERAKGNILERFSAQQFPDLHSELNLSSLELGDSALYFCASSVGTVPSGNTIYFGEGSWLTVV.

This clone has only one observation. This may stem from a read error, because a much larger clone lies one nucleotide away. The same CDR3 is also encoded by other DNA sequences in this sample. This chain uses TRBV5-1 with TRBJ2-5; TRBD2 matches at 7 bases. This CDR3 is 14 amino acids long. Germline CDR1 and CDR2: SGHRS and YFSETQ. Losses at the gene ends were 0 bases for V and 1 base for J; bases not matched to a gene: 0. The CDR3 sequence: CASSLGLAQETQYF. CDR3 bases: TGCGCCAGCAGCTTGGGACTAGCCCAAGAGACCCAGTACTTC.

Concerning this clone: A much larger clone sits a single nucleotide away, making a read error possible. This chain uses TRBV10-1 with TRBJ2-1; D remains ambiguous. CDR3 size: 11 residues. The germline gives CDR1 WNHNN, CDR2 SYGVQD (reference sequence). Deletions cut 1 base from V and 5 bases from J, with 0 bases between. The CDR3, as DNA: TGCGCCAGCAGTGAGTACAATGAGCAGTTCTTC. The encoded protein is CASSEYNEQFF.

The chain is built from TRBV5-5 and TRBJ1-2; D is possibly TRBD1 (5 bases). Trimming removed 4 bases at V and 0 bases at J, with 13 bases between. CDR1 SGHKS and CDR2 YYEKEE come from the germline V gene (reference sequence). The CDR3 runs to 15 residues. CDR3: CASSNGAAANYGYTF. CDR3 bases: TGTGCCAGCAGCAATGGGGCCGCGGCTAACTATGGCTACACCTTC.

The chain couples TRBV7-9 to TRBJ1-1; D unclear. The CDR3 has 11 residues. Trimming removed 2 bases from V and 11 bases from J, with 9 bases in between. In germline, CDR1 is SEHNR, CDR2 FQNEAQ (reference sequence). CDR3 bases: TGTGCCAGCAGCTTAACCCTGGTGGCTTTCTTT. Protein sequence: CASSLTLVAFF. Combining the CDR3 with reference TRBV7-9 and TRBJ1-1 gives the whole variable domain DTGVSQNPRHKITKRGQNVTFRCDPISEHNRLYWYRQTLGQGPEFLTYFQNEAQLEKSRLLSDRFSAERPKGSFSTLEIQRTEQGDSAMYLCASSLTLVAFFGQGTRLTVV.

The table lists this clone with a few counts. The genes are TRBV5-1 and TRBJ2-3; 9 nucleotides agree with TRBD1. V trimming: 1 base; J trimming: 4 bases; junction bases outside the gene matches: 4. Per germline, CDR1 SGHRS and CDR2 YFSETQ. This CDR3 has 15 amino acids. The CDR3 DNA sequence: TGCGCCAGCAGCTTGAACAGGGGGCTCGCAGATACGCAGTATTTT. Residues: CASSLNRGLADTQYF.

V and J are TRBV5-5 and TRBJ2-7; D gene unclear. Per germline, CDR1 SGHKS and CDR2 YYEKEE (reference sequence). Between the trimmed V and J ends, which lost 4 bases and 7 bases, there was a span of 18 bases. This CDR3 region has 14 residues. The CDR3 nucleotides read TGTGCCAGCAGCCCCCGGAGCCCGAGCAGGGAGCAGTACTTC. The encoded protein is CASSPRSPSREQYF. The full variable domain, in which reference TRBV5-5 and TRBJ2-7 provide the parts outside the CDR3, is DAGVTQSPTHLIKTRGQQVTLRCSPISGHKSVSWYQQVLGQGPQFIFQYYEKEERGRGNFPDRFSARQFPNYSSELNVNALLLGDSALYLCASSPRSPSREQYFGPGTRLTVT.

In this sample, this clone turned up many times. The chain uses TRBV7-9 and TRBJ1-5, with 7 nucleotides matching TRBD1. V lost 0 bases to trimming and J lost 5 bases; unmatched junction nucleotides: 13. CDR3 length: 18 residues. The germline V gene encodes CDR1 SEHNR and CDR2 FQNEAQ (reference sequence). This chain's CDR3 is CASSLAPPGRGNDQPQHF. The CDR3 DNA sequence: TGTGCCAGCAGCTTAGCTCCACCGGGCAGGGGGAACGATCAGCCCCAGCATTTT.

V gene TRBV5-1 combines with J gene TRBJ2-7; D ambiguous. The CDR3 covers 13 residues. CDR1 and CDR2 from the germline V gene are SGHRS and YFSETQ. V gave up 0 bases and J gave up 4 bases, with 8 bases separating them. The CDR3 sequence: CASSLGQKYEQYF. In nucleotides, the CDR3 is TGCGCCAGCAGCTTGGGACAAAAATACGAGCAGTACTTC.

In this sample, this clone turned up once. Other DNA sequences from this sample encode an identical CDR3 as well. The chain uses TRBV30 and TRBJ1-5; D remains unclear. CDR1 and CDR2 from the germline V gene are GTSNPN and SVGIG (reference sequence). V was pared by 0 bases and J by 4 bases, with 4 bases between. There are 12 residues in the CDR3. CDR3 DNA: TGTGCCTGGAGTGTAGGGAATCAGCCCCAGCATTTT. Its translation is CAWSVGNQPQHF.

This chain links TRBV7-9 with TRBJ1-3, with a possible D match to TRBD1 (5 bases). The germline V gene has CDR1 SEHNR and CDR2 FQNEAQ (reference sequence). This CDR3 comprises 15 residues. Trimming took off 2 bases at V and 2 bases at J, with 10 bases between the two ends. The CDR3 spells CASSLSGTAGNTIYF. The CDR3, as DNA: TGTGCCAGCAGCTTATCGGGGACGGCTGGAAACACCATATATTTT.

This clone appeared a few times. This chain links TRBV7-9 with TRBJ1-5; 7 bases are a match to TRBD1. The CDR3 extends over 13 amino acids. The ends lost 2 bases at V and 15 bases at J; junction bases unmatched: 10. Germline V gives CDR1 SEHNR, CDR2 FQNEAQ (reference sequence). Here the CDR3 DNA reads TGTGCCAGCAGCTTACAGGGGGACAGTTCGCCGCATTTT. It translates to CASSLQGDSSPHF.

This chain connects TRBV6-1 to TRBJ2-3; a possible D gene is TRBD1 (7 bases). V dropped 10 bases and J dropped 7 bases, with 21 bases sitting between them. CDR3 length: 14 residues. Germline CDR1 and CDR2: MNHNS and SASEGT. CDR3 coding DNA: TGTGCCACCGCGGGACAGCTAGCTTTAAATACGCAGTATTTT. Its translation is CATAGQLALNTQYF.

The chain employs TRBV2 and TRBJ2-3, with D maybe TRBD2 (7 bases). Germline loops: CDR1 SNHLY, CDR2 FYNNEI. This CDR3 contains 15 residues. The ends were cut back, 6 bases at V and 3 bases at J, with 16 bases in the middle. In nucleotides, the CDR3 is TGTGCCAGCAGGCCCGGGGGGCTCGGTACAGATACGCAGTATTTT. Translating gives CASRPGGLGTDTQYF.

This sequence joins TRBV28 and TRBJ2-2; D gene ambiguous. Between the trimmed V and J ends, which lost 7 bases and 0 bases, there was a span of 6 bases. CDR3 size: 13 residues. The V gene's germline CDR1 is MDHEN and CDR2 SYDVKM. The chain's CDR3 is CASTGANTGELFF. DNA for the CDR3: TGTGCCAGCACCGGAGCGAACACCGGGGAGCTGTTTTTT.

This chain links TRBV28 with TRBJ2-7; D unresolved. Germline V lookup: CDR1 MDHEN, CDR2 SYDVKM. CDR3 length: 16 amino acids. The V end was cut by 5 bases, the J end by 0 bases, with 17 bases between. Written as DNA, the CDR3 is TGTGCCAGCAGTCGCCCCGAAGGGTTAAGCTCCTACGAGCAGTACTTC. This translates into CASSRPEGLSSYEQYF.

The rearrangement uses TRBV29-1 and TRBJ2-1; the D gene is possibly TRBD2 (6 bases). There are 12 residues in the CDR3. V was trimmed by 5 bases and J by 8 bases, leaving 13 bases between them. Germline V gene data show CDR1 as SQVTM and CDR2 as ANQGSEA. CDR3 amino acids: CSVSHGGDEQFF. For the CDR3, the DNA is TGCAGCGTTTCCCACGGAGGGGATGAGCAGTTCTTC.

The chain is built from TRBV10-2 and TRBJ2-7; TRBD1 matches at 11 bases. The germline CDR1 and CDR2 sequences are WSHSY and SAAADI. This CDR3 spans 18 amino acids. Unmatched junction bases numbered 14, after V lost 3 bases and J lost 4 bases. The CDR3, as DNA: TGCGCCAGCAGTGACCCAGCTAGTGGACAGGGGGCGTTTTACGAGCAGTACTTC. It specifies CASSDPASGQGAFYEQYF.